This T cell receptor beta chain stems from a study of monozygotic twins with inflammatory bowel disease. Template switching appended UMIs that held a 6-nucleotide sample barcode. TCRdb reprocessed the 5' RACE reads; each CDR3 protein has one entry and no DNA is given. The ten top clones account for roughly 2.5%, within a sample of over 110,000 distinct CDR3 sequences. Per the germline V gene, CDR1 is SGHTA and CDR2 is FQGNSA. This CDR3 comprises 15 residues. Sequencing was performed on blood. V usage is TRBV7-2 and J usage is TRBJ2-3; TCRdb returns TRBD1, unconfirmable since there is no DNA. The receptor was isolated from a human donor with ulcerative colitis or Crohn's disease, or a healthy co-twin of an affected twin (not recorded which). CDR3 in amino acids: CASSLQSPFGDTQYF.